This T cell receptor beta chain is drawn from a study of read filtering for tumor transcriptome and immune sequencing. Study-level points and caveats: Approximately 82% of IR-seq clonotypes had a single read, yet these held approximately 4% of reads. IR-seq captured clonotypes deeper and more reliably than RNA-seq.

V was pared by 4 bases and J by 4 bases, with 16 bases of the junction left unmatched. This CDR3 region has 19 residues. CDR1 is SNHLY and CDR2 is FYNNEI in the germline V gene. The table lists this clonotype with many counts. Antigen unknown. This library used around 400 ng RNA and molecular barcoded adaptors spanning alpha/delta and beta/gamma chains. TCRdb used MiXCR to reprocess the reads, holding one entry per CDR3 protein. Counted here are about 28,000 distinct CDR3 sequences, around 14% occurring once; the ten biggest clones make up roughly two fifths. The chain joins TRBV2 to TRBJ2-3; 11 bases fit TRBD2. The sequenced sample was a population of CD138-negative cells sorted from bone marrow. The sequence derives from a donor at least 40 years old with multiple myeloma. The CDR3 spells CASSALAVWGLAESDTQYF. The CDR3 DNA reads TGTGCCAGCAGTGCTTTGGCGGTGTGGGGACTAGCGGAATCAGATACGCAGTATTTT.